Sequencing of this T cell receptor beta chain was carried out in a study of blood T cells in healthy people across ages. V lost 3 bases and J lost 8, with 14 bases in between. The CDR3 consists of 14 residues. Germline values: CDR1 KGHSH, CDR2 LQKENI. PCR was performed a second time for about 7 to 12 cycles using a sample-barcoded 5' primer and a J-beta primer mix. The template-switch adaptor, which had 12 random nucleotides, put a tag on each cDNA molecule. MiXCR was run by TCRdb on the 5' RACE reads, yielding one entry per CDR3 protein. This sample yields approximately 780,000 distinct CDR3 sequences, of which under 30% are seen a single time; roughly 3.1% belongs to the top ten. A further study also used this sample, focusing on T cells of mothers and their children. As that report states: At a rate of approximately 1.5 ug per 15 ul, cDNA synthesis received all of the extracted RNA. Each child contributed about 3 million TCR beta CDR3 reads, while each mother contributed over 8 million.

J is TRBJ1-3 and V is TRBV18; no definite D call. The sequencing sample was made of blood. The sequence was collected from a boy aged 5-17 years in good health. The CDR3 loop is CASSPVSAPDTIYF. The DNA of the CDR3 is TGTGCCAGCTCACCGGTCTCAGCTCCCGACACCATATATTTT.